A selection of T cell receptor beta chains follows, all from one sample in a study of blood T cell repertoires in COVID-19. Profiling relied on immunoSEQ multiplex PCR, and the TCRdb table lists in-frame clones only, not all of them. The repertoire holds 55,000 to 90,000 clones, with about nine tenths as singletons. Sequenced sample: peripheral blood. The receptors stem from a human donor with active COVID-19. The donor label of this sample is uncertain. CDR3s include the opening cysteine and the closing phenylalanine or tryptophan. D genes are given only for firm matches. Size is omitted from some rows. Given values are once, few, many or a class for expanded clones.

D: NA
size: NA
J: TRBJ1-2
V: TRBV7-9
CDR3: CASSLGVNYGYTF
DNA: TGTGCCAGCAGCTTAGGAGTAAACTATGGCTACACCTTC

D: NA
size: NA
J: TRBJ2-1
V: TRBV19
CDR3: CASSIEVGDYNEQFF
DNA: TGTGCCAGTAGTATAGAGGTGGGAGACTACAATGAGCAGTTCTTC

D: TRBD1
size: NA
J: TRBJ1-3
V: TRBV15
CDR3: CATSRLPGQLGSGNTIYF
DNA: TGTGCCACCAGCAGATTACCGGGACAGCTAGGCTCTGGAAACACCATATATTTT

D: NA
size: NA
J: TRBJ1-4
V: TRBV5-1
CDR3: CASSLGAANEKLFF
DNA: TGCGCCAGCAGCTTGGGAGCGGCTAATGAAAAACTGTTTTTT

D: TRBD2
size: NA
J: TRBJ2-1
V: TRBV28
CDR3: CASSSHLAGVENEQFF
DNA: TGTGCCAGCAGTTCCCACCTAGCGGGAGTTGAAAATGAGCAGTTCTTC

D: NA
size: NA
J: TRBJ1-3
V: TRBV7-7
CDR3: CASSLGRNSGNTIYF
DNA: TGTGCCAGCAGCTTGGGGCGAAACTCTGGAAACACCATATATTTT

D: TRBD1
size: once
J: TRBJ2-1
V: TRBV7-2
CDR3: CASSPLDRVGYNEQFF
DNA: TGTGCCAGCAGCCCCCTTGACAGGGTAGGTTACAATGAGCAGTTCTTC

D: NA
size: NA
J: TRBJ2-7
V: TRBV28
CDR3: CASSTANSYEQYF
DNA: TGTGCCAGCAGTACAGCAAACAGCTACGAGCAGTACTTC

D: NA
size: once
J: TRBJ1-1
V: TRBV27
CDR3: CASSLLGDREAFF
DNA: TGTGCCAGCAGTTTATTAGGTGACAGGGAAGCTTTCTTT

D: NA
size: NA
J: TRBJ2-1
V: TRBV11-2
CDR3: CASSLAPYNEQFF
DNA: TGTGCCAGCAGCTTGGCCCCGTACAATGAGCAGTTCTTC

D: NA
size: NA
J: TRBJ1-1
V: TRBV6-6
CDR3: CASSTLRENTEAFF
DNA: TGTGCCAGCAGTACCCTTCGGGAGAACACTGAAGCTTTCTTT

D: TRBD1
size: NA
J: TRBJ1-3
V: TRBV2
CDR3: CASGGLNRGSGNTIYF
DNA: TGTGCCAGCGGAGGGTTAAACAGGGGCTCTGGAAACACCATATATTTT

D: TRBD1
size: NA
J: TRBJ2-7
V: TRBV7-2
CDR3: CASSPGTGTAGGEQYF
DNA: TGTGCCAGCAGCCCCGGAACCGGGACAGCAGGGGGCGAGCAGTACTTC

D: TRBD2
size: NA
J: TRBJ2-1
V: TRBV6-4
CDR3: CASRTSGRAVNEQFF
DNA: TGTGCCAGCAGGACAAGCGGGAGGGCCGTCAATGAGCAGTTCTTC

D: NA
size: NA
J: TRBJ2-7
V: TRBV7-2
CDR3: CASSSYSNEQYF
DNA: TGTGCCAGCAGCTCGTACAGTAACGAGCAGTACTTC

D: TRBD2
size: NA
J: TRBJ2-1
V: TRBV5-5
CDR3: CASSLREGPPNEQFF
DNA: TGTGCCAGCAGCTTACGGGAGGGCCCCCCCAATGAGCAGTTCTTC

D: TRBD2
size: NA
J: TRBJ2-3
V: TRBV18
CDR3: CASSPLAGNTDTQYF
DNA: TGTGCCAGCTCACCTCTAGCGGGAAACACAGATACGCAGTATTTT

D: NA
size: once
J: TRBJ1-1
V: TRBV3-1/TRBV3-2
CDR3: CASSLVGHLNTEAFF
DNA: TGTGCCAGCAGCCTCGTTGGACACCTGAACACTGAAGCTTTCTTT

D: NA
size: NA
J: TRBJ2-7
V: TRBV18
CDR3: CASSRGPYEQYF
DNA: TGTGCCAGCTCACGGGGGCCCTACGAGCAGTACTTC

D: TRBD2
size: NA
J: TRBJ2-7
V: TRBV4-2
CDR3: CASSQELPQRTSGSYYEQYF
DNA: TGTGCCAGCAGCCAAGAACTCCCCCAGAGGACTAGCGGGAGTTACTACGAGCAGTACTTC

D: NA
size: once
J: TRBJ2-4
V: TRBV28
CDR3: CASSSRLAKNIQYF
DNA: TGTGCCAGCTCAAGTCGGTTAGCCAAAAACATTCAGTACTTC

D: TRBD2
size: NA
J: TRBJ2-1
V: TRBV2
CDR3: CASRTSVQGYEQFF
DNA: TGTGCCAGCAGGACTAGCGTCCAGGGGTATGAGCAGTTCTTC

D: NA
size: once
J: TRBJ2-5
V: TRBV19
CDR3: CASSAQGWQETQYF
DNA: TGTGCCAGTAGTGCACAGGGTTGGCAAGAGACCCAGTACTTC

D: NA
size: NA
J: TRBJ2-1
V: TRBV7-9
CDR3: CASSSLTRRNTYNEQFF
DNA: TGTGCCAGCAGCTCCCTTACCCGCAGGAACACCTACAATGAGCAGTTCTTC

D: TRBD1
size: NA
J: TRBJ2-7
V: TRBV12-3/TRBV12-4
CDR3: CASSTKTGDEQYF
DNA: TGTGCCAGCAGTACAAAGACAGGGGACGAGCAGTACTTC

D: TRBD2
size: NA
J: TRBJ2-3
V: TRBV5-1
CDR3: CASSGVGTSRTSDTQYF
DNA: TGCGCCAGCAGCGGTGTTGGGACTAGCCGAACGTCAGATACGCAGTATTTT

D: TRBD1
size: NA
J: TRBJ1-1
V: TRBV5-4
CDR3: CASSLDRGNTEAFF
DNA: TGTGCCAGCAGCTTAGACAGGGGCAACACTGAAGCTTTCTTT

D: TRBD1
size: NA
J: TRBJ2-5
V: TRBV10-1
CDR3: CASSGTGGQETQYF
DNA: TGCGCCAGCAGTGGGACAGGGGGCCAAGAGACCCAGTACTTC